The present T cell receptor (beta chain) was sequenced within a study of blood T cells in healthy people across ages. Whole-study results and caveats: A strong correlation between TCR beta diversity and naive T cell percentage was seen. Unsorted PBMCs blocked a conclusive comparison of naive and antigen-experienced cells.

Per the germline V gene, CDR1 is SGHRS and CDR2 is YFSETQ. V was pared by 7 bases and J by 4 bases, with 6 bases of the junction left unmatched. The CDR3 loop spans 13 amino acids. About this clonotype itself: Antigen: not known.

A sample-barcoded 5' primer and a J-beta primer mix were used in a second PCR of roughly 7 to 11 cycles. TCRdb used MiXCR to reprocess the 5' RACE reads, holding one entry per CDR3 protein. Of over a million distinct CDR3 sequences listed, more than 40% were seen once; the top ten hold approximately 17%. This TCR was sampled from a woman in her sixties in good health. The chain has TRBV5-1 and TRBJ2-3, with 7 bases aligning to TRBD1. The sequenced sample consisted of blood. The CDR3 bases are TGCGCCAGCGGGACAGTTAACCCAGATACGCAGTATTTT. This gives the protein CASGTVNPDTQYF.